This entry lists 23 T cell receptor beta chains sequenced from one sample in a study of T cell responses to AZD1222 COVID-19 vaccine. Repertoires were generated with immunoSEQ multiplex PCR, while TCRdb's copy carries only in-frame clones and drops some. Of 150,000 or so clones listed, 80% to 95% are singletons. Sequencing was performed on peripheral blood, taken on day 0 of AZD1222 vaccination. These receptors were obtained from an adult in good health.

The rearrangement joins TRBV6-5 to TRBJ2-7, with D tentatively TRBD1 (6 bases). Trimming removed 4 bases from V and 6 bases from J, with 13 bases in between. Looked up from germline, CDR1 is MNHEY and CDR2 is SVGAGI. This CDR3 has 13 residues. CDR3 amino acids: CASSFGTPPEQYF. As DNA, the CDR3 is TGTGCCAGCAGTTTCGGGACACCTCCCGAGCAGTACTTC.

The rearrangement links TRBV7-9 to TRBJ1-3, with D unresolved. CDR1 is SEHNR, CDR2 FQNEAQ, per germline (reference sequence). The CDR3 contains 14 residues. V was pared by 1 base and J by 2 bases, with 6 bases between. CDR3 sequence reads: CASSLDGAGNTIYF. For the CDR3, the DNA is TGTGCCAGCAGCTTAGATGGGGCTGGAAACACCATATATTTT.

The CDR3 region is CASIDASWQETQYF. CDR3 sequence (DNA): TGTGCCAGCATTGACGCCTCCTGGCAAGAGACCCAGTACTTC. The chain couples TRBV2 to TRBJ2-5; D unclear. The CDR3 spans 14 residues. Germline assignment: CDR1 SNHLY and CDR2 FYNNEI. Between the trimmed V and J ends, which lost 7 bases and 2 bases, there was a span of 14 bases.

This clone was observed a few times. The chain joins TRBV7-2 to TRBJ1-5; D possibly corresponds to TRBD1 (6 bases). The V and J ends lost 5 bases and 3 bases respectively, with 17 bases between them. The length of the CDR3 is 16 residues. CDR1 is SGHTA, CDR2 FQGNSA, per germline. The CDR3 DNA follows: TGTGCCAGCAGCCCCTGGGGGCAGGGCTTCAATCAGCCCCAGCATTTT. Encoded protein: CASSPWGQGFNQPQHF.

The chain links TRBV5-6 to TRBJ2-7; 10 bases are shared with TRBD2. This CDR3 contains 16 residues. Trimming removed 1 base from V and 4 bases from J; junction bases left unmatched: 8. Germline V gene sequence: CDR1 SGHDT, CDR2 YYEEEE. The CDR3 nucleotides are TGTGCCAGCAGCTTGAACTGGGTAGCGGGGGGATACGAGCAGTACTTC. Protein product: CASSLNWVAGGYEQYF. Drawing the rest from reference TRBV5-6 and TRBJ2-7, the complete variable domain is DAGVTQSPTHLIKTRGQQVTLRCSPKSGHDTVSWYQQALGQGPQFIFQYYEEEERQRGNFPDRFSGHQFPNYSSELNVNALLLGDSALYLCASSLNWVAGGYEQYFGPGTRLTVT.

This clone has a single count. V is TRBV3-1 (or the pseudogene TRBV3-2) and J is TRBJ1-1; D call uncertain. Trimming took off 0 bases at V and 1 base at J, with 9 bases between the two ends. This CDR3 spans 15 amino acids. Germline V lookup: CDR1 LGHDT, CDR2 YNNKEL (reference sequence). The CDR3 spells CASSQERTANTEAFF. CDR3 nucleotides: TGTGCCAGCAGCCAAGAAAGAACAGCGAACACTGAAGCTTTCTTT.

This chain joins TRBV29-1 and TRBJ2-1, with TRBD1 identical over 9 bases. The V segment lost 3 bases and the J segment 8 bases; nucleotides outside the gene matches: 5. The germline V gene encodes CDR1 SQVTM and CDR2 ANQGSEA. The CDR3 is made up of 13 amino acids. The CDR3 loop reads CSVEGQGRDEQFF. CDR3 DNA sequence: TGCAGCGTTGAGGGACAGGGTAGGGATGAGCAGTTCTTC.

As to this clone: The junction differs from germline at one of its ends, possibly a read error. The CDR3 sequence is CASSLGSRLTSSEQYF. CDR3 DNA sequence: TGCGCCAGCAGCTTGGGGTCAAGGCTAACCTCCTCCGAGCAGTACTTC. V and J are TRBV5-1 and TRBJ2-7, with D hard to call. This CDR3 region has 16 residues. The V gene's germline CDR1 is SGHRS and CDR2 YFSETQ.

The rearrangement joins TRBV19 to TRBJ2-5; no reliable D call. The CDR3 consists of 11 residues. Between the trimmed V and J ends, which lost 6 bases and 7 bases, there was a span of 9 bases. CDR1 and CDR2 from the germline V gene are LNHDA and SQIVND (reference sequence). In nucleotides, the CDR3 is TGTGCCAGTAGGGTCGAACGGACCCAGTACTTC. It is translated as CASRVERTQYF.

The chain couples TRBV11-3 to TRBJ2-3, with 15 positions matching TRBD2. This CDR3 is built from 17 residues. Germline V gives CDR1 SGHNT, CDR2 YENEEA. Trimming removed 4 bases from V and 2 bases from J; junction bases left unmatched: 4. The CDR3 sequence is CASSWGLAGGATDTQYF. The DNA for the CDR3 is TGTGCCAGCAGCTGGGGACTAGCGGGGGGCGCCACAGATACGCAGTATTTT.

The chain is built from TRBV6-2 or TRBV6-3 and TRBJ2-7, with a possible D match to TRBD2 (5 bases). Germline CDR1 is MNHEY and CDR2 is SVGEGT. The CDR3 contains 15 residues. Deletions cut 6 bases from V and 2 bases from J, with 17 bases between. CDR3 DNA sequence: TGTGCCAGCAGCCCAGGACTGACGGCAACCTACGAGCAGTACTTC. This gives the protein CASSPGLTATYEQYF.

V usage is TRBV5-6 and J usage is TRBJ1-2, with 7 bases identical to TRBD1. J was trimmed by 5 bases and V by 4 bases; bases with no gene match: 8. This CDR3 is 14 amino acids long. CDR1 is SGHDT, CDR2 YYEEEE, per germline. The CDR3 DNA reads as TGTGCCAGCAGCCGAAAGGGGGCGGGTTATGGCTACACCTTC. Protein: CASSRKGAGYGYTF.

The chain recombines TRBV5-3 with TRBJ1-3; 7 positions match TRBD1. TRBV5-3 is an ORF, with its function uncertain. The CDR3 length is 16 residues. J gave up 2 bases and V 4 bases, and 9 bases lay outside the gene matches. Here the CDR3 DNA reads TGTGCCAGAAGCGACCGACAGGGAGTCCCTGGAAACACCATATATTTT. It specifies CARSDRQGVPGNTIYF.

The chain's CDR3 is CASSALGLAGNSPLHF. The DNA of the CDR3 is TGTGCCAGCAGCGCGCTTGGGCTCGCGGGTAATTCACCCCTCCACTTT. The chain couples TRBV3-1 (or the pseudogene TRBV3-2) to TRBJ1-6; D uncertain. The CDR3 runs 16 residues. Germline CDR1 is LGHDT and CDR2 is YNNKEL (reference sequence). Trimming removed 5 bases at V and 6 bases at J, with 17 bases between.

J is TRBJ1-2 and V is TRBV27, with D uncertain. V lost 6 bases, J lost 3 bases, and 11 bases lay in between. There are 13 residues in the CDR3. Germline V lookup: CDR1 MNHEY, CDR2 SMNVEV (reference sequence). Written as DNA, the CDR3 is TGTGCCAGCAGAGACTCGCTTTACTATGGCTACACCTTC. It encodes CASRDSLYYGYTF.

V gene TRBV4-3 combines with J gene TRBJ1-3; D is uncertain. Deletions cut 0 bases from V and 5 bases from J, with 14 bases between. Germline CDR1 reads LGHNA; CDR2 reads YSLEER. The CDR3 has 16 residues. CDR3 protein: CASSQDTYQVRNTIYF. CDR3 DNA: TGCGCCAGCAGCCAAGATACTTACCAAGTGCGAAACACCATATATTTT.

The CDR3 loop is CASSHPGGGETQYF. CDR3 coding DNA: TGTGCCAGCAGCCACCCTGGGGGCGGGGAGACCCAGTACTTC. The chain couples TRBV27 to TRBJ2-5; weak D call: TRBD1 (6 bases). The germline V and J ends were trimmed by 6 bases and 5 bases, with 16 bases remaining between them. CDR1 is MNHEY, CDR2 SMNVEV, per germline (reference sequence). There are 14 residues in the CDR3.

This sequence joins TRBV3-1 (or the pseudogene TRBV3-2) and TRBJ2-1, with D unresolved. V shed 0 bases and J shed 6 bases, with 12 bases lying between them. This CDR3 region has 15 residues. CDR1 is LGHDT and CDR2 is YNNKEL in the germline V gene (reference sequence). The chain's CDR3 is CASSQDLRQTNEQFF. The DNA of the CDR3 is TGTGCCAGCAGCCAAGACCTCCGGCAAACCAATGAGCAGTTCTTC.

The chain links TRBV10-3 to TRBJ1-5; D gene uncertain. The CDR3 has 16 amino acids. Per the germline V gene, CDR1 is ENHRY and CDR2 is SYGVKD. The germline V and J ends were trimmed by 2 bases and 4 bases, with 15 bases remaining between them. The CDR3 nucleotides are TGTGCCATCAGTGAGGCGGGTCCCTCCCAGAATCAGCCCCAGCATTTT. Protein product: CAISEAGPSQNQPQHF.

This clone was counted once. The genes are TRBV27 and TRBJ2-5; D remains unclear. This CDR3 spans 11 amino acids. Germline V gene data show CDR1 as MNHEY and CDR2 as SMNVEV (reference sequence). The V gene lost 3 bases and the J gene lost 5 bases, with 4 bases spanning the gap. The CDR3 DNA sequence: TGTGCCAGCAGTTTTATGGAGACCCAGTACTTC. The encoded protein is CASSFMETQYF.

The chain links TRBV3-1 (or the pseudogene TRBV3-2) to TRBJ1-1; tentatively, D is TRBD1 (5 bases). V was cut by 1 base and J by 5 bases, with 11 bases left in between. Germline V lookup: CDR1 LGHDT, CDR2 YNNKEL (reference sequence). This CDR3 region has 14 residues. CDR3 region: CASSQGGGGTEAFF. CDR3 DNA sequence: TGTGCCAGCAGCCAAGGCGGTGGGGGGACTGAAGCTTTCTTT.

V gene TRBV6-5 combines with J gene TRBJ1-2; D might be TRBD1 (6 bases). Trimming shortened V by 2 bases and J by 7 bases, and 11 bases separated the two germline ends. From germline, CDR1 is MNHEY and CDR2 SVGAGI. This CDR3 has 13 amino acids. The DNA of the CDR3 is TGTGCCAGCAGTTACCCGGGGGGCTCTGGCTACACCTTC. Its protein product is CASSYPGGSGYTF.

The CDR3 DNA reads as TGTGCCAGCAAAACAGGAAGCGATGGTGAAAAACTGTTTTTT. It translates to CASKTGSDGEKLFF. The chain combines TRBV27 with TRBJ1-4; tentative D call: TRBD1 (5 bases). Germline V gives CDR1 MNHEY, CDR2 SMNVEV (reference sequence). Trimming left V 7 bases short and J 7 bases short, with 16 bases between. There are 14 residues in the CDR3.